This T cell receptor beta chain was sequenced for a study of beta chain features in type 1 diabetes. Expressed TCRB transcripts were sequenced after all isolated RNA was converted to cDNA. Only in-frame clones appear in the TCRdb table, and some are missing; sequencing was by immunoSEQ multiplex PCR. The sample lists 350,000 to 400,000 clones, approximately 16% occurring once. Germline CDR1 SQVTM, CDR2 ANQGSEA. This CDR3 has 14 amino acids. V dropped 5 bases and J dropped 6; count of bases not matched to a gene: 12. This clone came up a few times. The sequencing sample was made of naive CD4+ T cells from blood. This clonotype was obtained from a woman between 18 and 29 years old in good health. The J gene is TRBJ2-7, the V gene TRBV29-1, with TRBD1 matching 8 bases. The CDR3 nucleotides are TGCAGCGTTTTGATTCGACAGGGGCAGATCGAGCAGTACTTC. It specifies CSVLIRQGQIEQYF.